The next 32 T cell receptor beta chains were all read from a single sample in a study of cytomegalovirus exposure and HLA in healthy donors. The PCR ran on 60 Vbeta and 13 Jbeta primers. The assay was immunoSEQ multiplex PCR, and TCRdb's table has in-frame clones only and misses some. This table has roughly 140,000 clones, roughly three quarters appearing once. Sequencing input: PBMCs. These receptors all come from a woman in her fifties or sixties in good health and CMV-seronegative.

The chain carries TRBV6-5 and TRBJ2-6; D not certain. Germline assignment: CDR1 MNHEY and CDR2 SVGAGI. Trimming shortened V by 2 bases and J by 5 bases, and 7 bases separated the two germline ends. The CDR3 covers 14 residues. This CDR3 reads CASSYSSRANVLTF. The CDR3 coding sequence is TGTGCCAGCAGTTACAGCTCCAGGGCCAACGTCCTGACTTTC.

V and J are TRBV6-5 and TRBJ2-7, with a possible D match to TRBD1 (6 bases). V was cut by 5 bases and J by 5 bases, with 16 bases left in between. This CDR3 is 14 amino acids long. CDR1 is MNHEY and CDR2 is SVGAGI in the germline V gene. The CDR3 DNA follows: TGTGCCAGCAGTGAGGGGCAGGGGAGTGACGAGCAGTACTTC. It encodes CASSEGQGSDEQYF.

The rearrangement joins TRBV7-2 to TRBJ2-4; 9 bases map to TRBD2. The germline gives CDR1 SGHTA, CDR2 FQGNSA. V dropped 1 base and J dropped 6; count of bases not matched to a gene: 13. CDR3 size: 18 residues. The CDR3 reads CASSLGSSGATPRNIQYF. The DNA for the CDR3 is TGTGCCAGCAGCTTAGGGTCTAGCGGGGCCACCCCCAGAAACATTCAGTACTTC.

The genes are TRBV28 and TRBJ2-5; TRBD2 is a possible D gene (6 bases). This CDR3 contains 14 residues. The V gene lost 7 bases and the J gene lost 2 bases, with 14 bases spanning the gap. CDR1 is MDHEN and CDR2 is SYDVKM in the germline V gene. CDR3 sequence: CASTAGRQQETQYF. CDR3 coding DNA: TGTGCCAGCACCGCGGGGCGACAGCAAGAGACCCAGTACTTC.

The J gene is TRBJ1-2, the V gene TRBV11-2; 7 bases agree with TRBD1. The V gene's germline CDR1 is SGHAT and CDR2 FQNNGV. Trimming removed 5 bases from V and 8 bases from J; junction bases left unmatched: 14. The CDR3 is 15 residues long. The CDR3 is CASSAYEARGRGYTF. In DNA form, the CDR3 reads TGTGCCAGCAGCGCCTATGAGGCGAGGGGGCGAGGCTACACCTTC.

The rearrangement joins TRBV10-2 to TRBJ2-7; D may be TRBD2 (7 bases). V was shortened by 8 bases and J by 5 bases, with 19 bases between the two germline ends. The CDR3 sequence is 14 residues long. From germline, CDR1 is WSHSY and CDR2 SAAADI. CDR3 protein: CASHTTGGRNEQYF. Here the CDR3 DNA reads TGCGCCAGCCATACTACGGGGGGCAGGAACGAGCAGTACTTC.

J is TRBJ2-3 and V is TRBV5-1, with D possibly matching TRBD2 (6 bases). V shed 3 bases and J shed 3 bases, with 11 bases lying between them. Germline CDR1 and CDR2: SGHRS and YFSETQ. This CDR3 has 14 residues. The CDR3 sequence: CASSWGTFTDTQYF. CDR3 coding DNA: TGCGCCAGCAGCTGGGGGACTTTTACAGATACGCAGTATTTT.

The chain joins TRBV7-2 to TRBJ1-1; D unresolved. Germline V lookup: CDR1 SGHTA, CDR2 FQGNSA. V gave up 5 bases and J gave up 1 base, with 17 bases separating them. The CDR3 has 16 residues. The CDR3 DNA is TGTGCCAGCAGCCCCCGGGGTCCGGGAGCGAACACTGAAGCTTTCTTT. It encodes CASSPRGPGANTEAFF.

The chain carries TRBV9 and TRBJ2-3; 8 bases align to TRBD2. CDR1 is SGDLS, CDR2 YYNGEE, per germline. The CDR3 length is 15 residues. Trimming at V came to 2 bases and at J to 9 bases, leaving 11 bases not matched to a gene. DNA for the CDR3: TGTGCCAGCAGCGTCTCCGGGGGGGCCTCACCGACGCAGTATTTT. Protein: CASSVSGGASPTQYF.

The V gene is TRBV29-1, the J gene TRBJ2-7, with D possibly TRBD1 on 5 matching bases. Deletions cut 2 bases from V and 4 bases from J, with 15 bases between. Germline assignment: CDR1 SQVTM and CDR2 ANQGSEA. The CDR3 extends over 14 amino acids. CDR3 DNA sequence: TGCAGCGTTGAAAGCCCAGGGATGGGTTACGAGCAGTACTTC. Translated: CSVESPGMGYEQYF.

This rearrangement joins TRBV7-9 to TRBJ1-5, with a possible D match to TRBD1 (5 bases). Germline V CDR1 and CDR2: SEHNR, FQNEAQ (reference sequence). V was trimmed by 0 bases and J by 6 bases, leaving 9 bases between them. The length of the CDR3 is 14 residues. Here the CDR3 reads CASSLAGGTQPQHF. The CDR3 nucleotides are TGTGCCAGCAGCTTAGCAGGAGGGACTCAGCCCCAGCATTTT.

This chain joins TRBV15 and TRBJ1-1; weak D call: TRBD1 (6 bases). The length of the CDR3 is 13 residues. Germline CDR1 LNHNV, CDR2 YYDKDF (reference sequence). Trimming took 6 bases from V and 8 from J, leaving 16 bases between them. The CDR3 reads CATRGGGFWEAFF. Here the CDR3 DNA reads TGTGCCACCAGAGGGGGGGGCTTTTGGGAAGCTTTCTTT.

V and J are TRBV7-2 and TRBJ1-2, with D tentatively TRBD1 (6 bases). Trimming took 6 bases from V and 4 from J, leaving 12 bases between them. CDR3 length: 13 amino acids. Germline V gene lookup returns CDR1 SGHTA and CDR2 FQGNSA. CDR3 loop: CASSFTGLYGYTF. The CDR3 DNA reads as TGTGCCAGCAGTTTTACAGGGCTCTATGGCTACACCTTC.

The V call is TRBV19, the J call TRBJ2-3; D is perhaps TRBD2 (5 bases). The V end lost 5 bases, the J end lost 4 bases, and 19 bases lay between the germline ends. The CDR3 has 16 amino acids. The germline V gene encodes CDR1 LNHDA and CDR2 SQIVND (reference sequence). The CDR3: CASSVAAGNQADTQYF. In nucleotides, the CDR3 is TGTGCCAGTAGTGTAGCCGCGGGTAATCAGGCAGATACGCAGTATTTT.

This clone was detected once. The CDR3 region has the DNA TGTGCCAGCAGCTTAGGCCCGGGACGGGGGGAAAGGTACGAGCAGTACTTC. Translated, it gives CASSLGPGRGERYEQYF. The gene calls are TRBV13 and TRBJ2-7, with 7 bases fitting TRBD2. This CDR3 is built from 17 residues. Losses at the gene ends were 0 bases for V and 4 bases for J; bases not matched to a gene: 12. The germline gives CDR1 PRHDT, CDR2 FYEKMQ (reference sequence).

CDR3 DNA sequence: TGTGCCAGTAGTACCCCCCGTGCAGGGGCAAGGTATGGCTACACCTTC. This gives the protein CASSTPRAGARYGYTF. The V gene is TRBV19, the J gene TRBJ1-2, with TRBD1 as a possible D gene (6 bases). The V end lost 4 bases, the J end lost 5 bases, and 20 bases lay between the germline ends. The germline gives CDR1 LNHDA, CDR2 SQIVND (reference sequence). The CDR3 is 16 amino acids.

This sequence joins TRBV6-4 and TRBJ2-3; 7 bases agree with TRBD1. The CDR3 is 14 amino acids. CDR1 MRHNA and CDR2 SNTAGT come from the germline V gene. V shed 3 bases, J shed 5 bases, and the junction held 5 bases outside the gene matches. CDR3 coding DNA: TGTGCCAGCAGTGAACGGGGACAGCTAGATACGCAGTATTTT. Its protein product is CASSERGQLDTQYF.

A few counts support this clone. The chain recombines TRBV6-1 with TRBJ1-3; D might be TRBD1 (5 bases). This CDR3 comprises 15 residues. Looked up from germline, CDR1 is MNHNS and CDR2 is SASEGT. V lost 1 base, J lost 4 bases, and 11 bases lay in between. CDR3 sequence: CASSEDAGSGNTIYF. The DNA for the CDR3 is TGTGCCAGCAGTGAAGATGCAGGGTCAGGAAACACCATATATTTT.

The chain has TRBV11-3 and TRBJ1-1, with D uncertain. Looked up from germline, CDR1 is SGHNT and CDR2 is YENEEA. This CDR3 is 14 amino acids long. Trimming took 1 base from V and 4 from J, leaving 10 bases between them. The CDR3 sequence: CASSLAAGGTEAFF. The CDR3 DNA reads TGTGCCAGCAGCTTAGCTGCGGGAGGCACTGAAGCTTTCTTT.

This chain uses TRBV27 with TRBJ2-7; D may be TRBD2 (5 bases). Germline values: CDR1 MNHEY, CDR2 SMNVEV (reference sequence). The V gene lost 4 bases and the J gene lost 6 bases, with 13 bases spanning the gap. The CDR3 sequence is 13 residues long. The CDR3 here is CASSSGPGVEQYF. CDR3 sequence (DNA): TGTGCCAGCAGTTCCGGCCCCGGGGTCGAGCAGTACTTC.

Only one count was recorded for this clone. The chain joins TRBV5-6 to TRBJ2-7; 7 nucleotides align to TRBD1. From germline, CDR1 is SGHDT and CDR2 YYEEEE. V dropped 2 bases and J dropped 0; count of bases not matched to a gene: 5. The CDR3 has 15 residues. As DNA, the CDR3 is TGTGCCAGCAGCTTCCAGACAGGGAGCTCCTACGAGCAGTACTTC. Protein sequence: CASSFQTGSSYEQYF.

The chain links TRBV27 to TRBJ2-7; 8 positions agree with TRBD2. V lost 6 bases, J lost 3 bases, and 7 bases stayed unmatched. Germline V CDR1 and CDR2: MNHEY, SMNVEV (reference sequence). The CDR3 extends over 14 amino acids. CDR3 DNA: TGTGCCAGCAGGATCACGGGGGGGGGCTACGAGCAGTACTTC. It is translated as CASRITGGGYEQYF.

V usage is TRBV5-4 and J usage is TRBJ2-1, with unresolved D. The CDR3 runs 13 residues. Germline V gene sequence: CDR1 SGHNT, CDR2 YYREEE (reference sequence). The germline V and J ends were trimmed by 0 bases and 4 bases, with 5 bases remaining between them. CDR3 sequence: CASSLEQYNEQFF. The CDR3, as DNA: TGTGCCAGCAGCTTGGAACAATACAATGAGCAGTTCTTC.

This clone turned up a few times. This rearrangement joins TRBV15 to TRBJ1-5; D unclear. Deletions cut 0 bases from V and 0 bases from J, with 12 bases between. From germline, CDR1 is LNHNV and CDR2 YYDKDF (reference sequence). The CDR3 consists of 17 residues. The CDR3 nucleotides are TGTGCCACCAGCAGAGATTCGGGGTTCTCTAGCAATCAGCCCCAGCATTTT. It codes for CATSRDSGFSSNQPQHF.

To note about this clone: Its ends do not fully match the called genes, so a read error is possible. The chain employs TRBV9 and TRBJ2-7; possibly TRBD1 for D (6 bases). CDR3 length equals 14 residues. The germline CDR1 and CDR2 sequences are SGDLS and YYNGEE. The CDR3 protein is CASSVGGAWEEQYF. The CDR3 nucleotides are TGTGCCAGCAGTGTAGGGGGAGCTTGGGAGGAGCAGTACTTC.

The chain employs TRBV18 and TRBJ1-1; D may be TRBD1 (6 bases). Trimming removed 1 base at V and 5 bases at J, with 17 bases between. The CDR3 contains 16 residues. Germline CDR1 KGHSH, CDR2 LQKENI. CDR3 sequence (DNA): TGTGCCAGCTCACCACTTCGGGGGGCATCAGGGACTGAAGCTTTCTTT. Protein: CASSPLRGASGTEAFF.

The chain links TRBV10-1 to TRBJ2-7, with D unresolved. CDR1 and CDR2 (germline): WNHNN, SYGVQD (reference sequence). This CDR3 has 13 amino acids. The V end lost 3 bases, the J end lost 2 bases, and 8 bases lay between the germline ends. The CDR3 here is CASSEDTTYEQYF. The CDR3 region has the DNA TGCGCCAGCAGTGAAGACACCACCTACGAGCAGTACTTC.

The chain recombines TRBV15 with TRBJ2-3, with 8 bases fitting TRBD2. The CDR3 sequence is 17 residues long. J gave up 0 bases and V 0 bases, and 5 bases lay outside the gene matches. The V gene's germline CDR1 is LNHNV and CDR2 YYDKDF (reference sequence). The CDR3 DNA follows: TGTGCCACCAGCAGAGACAGTACTAGCGGTAGCACAGATACGCAGTATTTT. This codes for CATSRDSTSGSTDTQYF.

CDR3 loop: CASSGQTGYSNQPQHF. As DNA, the CDR3 is TGTGCCAGCAGCGGCCAGACAGGGTATAGCAATCAGCCCCAGCATTTT. J is TRBJ1-5 and V is TRBV7-9; 7 nucleotides match TRBD1. This CDR3 is 16 amino acids long. Unmatched junction bases numbered 7, after V lost 5 bases and J lost 0 bases. Germline lookup yields CDR1 SEHNR and CDR2 FQNEAQ (reference sequence).

This chain uses TRBV19 with TRBJ1-2; 9 nucleotides match TRBD1. Germline V gives CDR1 LNHDA, CDR2 SQIVND (reference sequence). The V gene end was trimmed by 5 bases and the J gene end by 4 bases; junction bases not matched to a gene: 5. The CDR3 totals 14 residues. DNA for the CDR3: TGTGCCAGTAGTGCCCGGGACAGGGTCTATGGCTACACCTTC. It yields the protein CASSARDRVYGYTF.

J is TRBJ2-6 and V is TRBV2; the D is unclear. The germline gives CDR1 SNHLY, CDR2 FYNNEI. The CDR3 has 15 amino acids. The V end lost 1 base, the J end lost 9 bases, and 13 bases lay between the germline ends. The CDR3 DNA follows: TGTGCCAGCAGTGAAGGGCAGTTCATTGTCAACGTCCTGACTTTC. Translation: CASSEGQFIVNVLTF.

This clone was seen a few times. This rearrangement joins TRBV29-1 to TRBJ1-1; tentatively, D is TRBD1 (6 bases). This CDR3 is 12 amino acids long. Germline loops: CDR1 SQVTM, CDR2 ANQGSEA. V dropped 2 bases and J dropped 7 bases, with 11 bases sitting between them. CDR3 sequence: CSVERRTDEAFF. The CDR3 region has the DNA TGCAGCGTTGAACGTCGGACAGATGAAGCTTTCTTT. Looking up the rest from reference TRBV29-1 and TRBJ1-1 gives the full variable domain: SAVISQKPSRDICQRGTSLTIQCQVDSQVTMMFWYRQQPGQSLTLIATANQGSEATYESGFVIDKFPISRPNLTFSTLTVSNMSPEDSSIYLCSVERRTDEAFFGQGTRLTVV.